These T cell receptor beta chains were read from a single sample in a study of human T cells and chemical hapten exposure. MiXCR was run by TCRdb on the RACE reads, yielding one entry per CDR3 protein. The sample holds approximately 100,000 distinct CDR3 sequences, approximately 12% seen once. The sample consisted of whole blood, taken in connection with sensitization to the hapten diphenylcyclopropenone (DPC). These receptors came from a woman aged 45-60 years with alopecia areata. Some clones in this sample may be carry-over from other donors' samples. Each CDR3 is given with its conserved first and last residue. The D gene is left open where the match is weak. Clone sizes are given selectively: once, few, many, or a class where the clone is expanded.

V	D	J	length	size	DNA	CDR3
TRBV7-9	.	TRBJ2-3	14	few	TGTGCCAGCAGCTCCCGGGCCTCCACAGATACGCAGTATTTT	CASSSRASTDTQYF
TRBV2	.	TRBJ2-7	18	.	TGTGCCAGCAGTCTACCCGATACTAACGTGAGGGCCTCCTACGAGCAGTACTTC	CASSLPDTNVRASYEQYF
TRBV20-1	.	TRBJ1-5	15	few	TGCAGTGCTAGAGTCCCGACAGCGATGGGGCAGCCCCAGCATTTT	CSARVPTAMGQPQHF
TRBV20-1	TRBD2	TRBJ2-1	17	.	TGCAGTGCTAGAGTTAGCGGGGGCCGGGGCGCCTACAATGAGCAGTTCTTC	CSARVSGGRGAYNEQFF
TRBV12-3/TRBV12-4	TRBD1	TRBJ2-5	14	many	TGTGCCAGCAGTTTCGAGACAGGGTCAGAGACCCAGTACTTC	CASSFETGSETQYF
TRBV25-1	.	TRBJ2-2	14	.	TGTGCCAGCAGTAAGACAGGGAACACCGGGGAGCTGTTTTTT	CASSKTGNTGELFF
TRBV7-9	TRBD2	TRBJ2-3	15	.	TGTGCCAGCAGCCTCGAGCGGGGCCGCACAGATACGCAGTATTTT	CASSLERGRTDTQYF
TRBV14	.	TRBJ1-1	14	many	TGTGCCAGCAGCCAAGATGTTCGGAACACTGAAGCTTTCTTT	CASSQDVRNTEAFF
TRBV28	.	TRBJ2-6	14	many	TGTGCCAGCAGTTACCTATCTGGGGCCAACGTCCTGACTTTC	CASSYLSGANVLTF
TRBV12-3/TRBV12-4	.	TRBJ1-1	14	.	TGTGCCAGCAGTTTAGGTACGGGAGGGAGGGAAGCTTTCTTT	CASSLGTGGREAFF
TRBV6-1	TRBD1	TRBJ1-2	15	.	TGTGCCAGCAGCAGGACAGGGTCAGGGAACTATGGCTACACCTTC	CASSRTGSGNYGYTF
TRBV18	TRBD1	TRBJ2-7	14	many	TGTGCCAGCTCACGCGACTGGACAGGCTCCGAGCAGTACTTC	CASSRDWTGSEQYF
TRBV7-2	.	TRBJ1-1	13	many	TGTGCCAGCAGCTTAGAGTTTCAAACCAAAGCTTTCTTT	CASSLEFQTKAFF
TRBV6-1	TRBD1	TRBJ1-2	17	.	TGTGCCAGCACCGGCCGGACAGGGCCCCTAAAAGGCTATGGCTACACCTTC	CASTGRTGPLKGYGYTF
TRBV11-2	.	TRBJ2-6	16	few	TGTGCCAGCAGCTTAAGTTACAACTCTGGGGCCAACGTCCTGACTTTC	CASSLSYNSGANVLTF
TRBV29-1	TRBD1	TRBJ1-1	14	many	TGCAGCGGTGCCGGTGGCAGGGGGCGCGATGAAGCTTTCTTT	CSGAGGRGRDEAFF
TRBV20-1	.	TRBJ1-6	13	many	TGCAGTGCTATCAGGGGTTATAATTCACCCCTCCACTTT	CSAIRGYNSPLHF